The clone carrying this T cell receptor beta chain was observed once. Its cognate antigen is unknown. Unique molecular identifiers were carried by the TCR beta cDNA libraries. Between about 0.95 and 11 million T cells gave rise to roughly 0.5 million cDNA molecules. TCRdb passed the PCR reads through MiXCR, listing each CDR3 protein once. Here the sample spans about 820,000 distinct CDR3 sequences, roughly 50% being singletons. The data were obtained in a study of post-analysis software for immune sequencing data. Study background: Relapsing-remitting, secondary progressive and progressive-relapsing multiple sclerosis courses were included.

CDR3 length equals 12 residues. Germline V gene data show CDR1 as KGHSH and CDR2 as LQKENI. V gave up 5 bases and J gave up 7 bases; unmatched junction bases: 3. Study-level points and caveats: F measure grouped same-batch samples tightly together. A significant reduction in normalized Chao1 diversity was observed in multiple sclerosis patients versus controls. Relative to controls, patients had five TRBV segments at higher frequency, with TRBV5-6, TRBV5-1 and TRBV20-1 among these.

Sequencing used blood. This rearrangement joins TRBV18 to TRBJ2-3; 7 nucleotides agree with TRBD1. This TCR was sampled from a girl aged 10-17 years with multiple sclerosis. The CDR3 DNA is TGTGCCAGCTCAGACAGGGTTAATACGCAGTATTTT. It codes for CASSDRVNTQYF.